This TCR beta chain was identified in a study of cytomegalovirus exposure and HLA in healthy donors. This clone was seen once. The germline V gene has CDR1 SGDLS and CDR2 YYNGEE. The CDR3 has 14 residues. With V trimmed by 0 bases and J by 3 bases, 2 bases remained unmatched. PCR involved 60 Vbeta and 13 Jbeta primers. Some clones are missing from TCRdb's copy, which holds only in-frame ones; the method was immunoSEQ multiplex PCR. The sample records about 200,000 clones, 83% being singletons. Specimen: PBMCs. The chain joins TRBV9 to TRBJ1-2; 7 bases map to TRBD1. This receptor was obtained from a girl between 5 and 17 years old in good health and CMV-seronegative. Written as DNA, the CDR3 is TGTGCCAGCAGCGTAGGGACAGGACACTATGGCTACACCTTC. Amino acid sequence: CASSVGTGHYGYTF.